The 2 T cell receptor beta chains reported below all come from one sample, sequenced in a study of radiotherapy plus CTLA-4 blockade in lung cancer. The protocol was immunoSEQ multiplex PCR, while the TCRdb copy is restricted to in-frame clones and leaves out a portion. The repertoire holds 70,000 to 95,000 clones, around 84% seen once, with 16% in the top ten. The source material was peripheral blood, sampled from a patient treated with radiotherapy plus ipilimumab. The receptors stem from a human donor with non-small cell lung cancer that progressed on radiotherapy plus ipilimumab.

This clone has just one count. The chain links TRBV11-2 to TRBJ2-3, with 10 bases aligning to TRBD2. The junction had 5 bases not matched to a gene; V was cut back by 5 bases and J by 3 bases. The CDR3 length is 15 residues. Per germline, CDR1 SGHAT and CDR2 FQNNGV. CDR3 residues: CASSGPGLATDTQYF. DNA for the CDR3: TGTGCCAGCAGCGGTCCGGGACTAGCGACAGATACGCAGTATTTT.

The V call is TRBV10-3, the J call TRBJ2-7; the D gene could be TRBD1 or TRBD2 (6 bases each). The CDR3 loop spans 16 amino acids. V lost 0 bases to trimming and J lost 2 bases, with 14 bases between them. The germline gives CDR1 ENHRY, CDR2 SYGVKD. The chain's CDR3 is CAISESGRGRTYEQYF. The CDR3 bases are TGTGCCATCAGTGAGTCGGGACGGGGGCGAACCTACGAGCAGTACTTC.